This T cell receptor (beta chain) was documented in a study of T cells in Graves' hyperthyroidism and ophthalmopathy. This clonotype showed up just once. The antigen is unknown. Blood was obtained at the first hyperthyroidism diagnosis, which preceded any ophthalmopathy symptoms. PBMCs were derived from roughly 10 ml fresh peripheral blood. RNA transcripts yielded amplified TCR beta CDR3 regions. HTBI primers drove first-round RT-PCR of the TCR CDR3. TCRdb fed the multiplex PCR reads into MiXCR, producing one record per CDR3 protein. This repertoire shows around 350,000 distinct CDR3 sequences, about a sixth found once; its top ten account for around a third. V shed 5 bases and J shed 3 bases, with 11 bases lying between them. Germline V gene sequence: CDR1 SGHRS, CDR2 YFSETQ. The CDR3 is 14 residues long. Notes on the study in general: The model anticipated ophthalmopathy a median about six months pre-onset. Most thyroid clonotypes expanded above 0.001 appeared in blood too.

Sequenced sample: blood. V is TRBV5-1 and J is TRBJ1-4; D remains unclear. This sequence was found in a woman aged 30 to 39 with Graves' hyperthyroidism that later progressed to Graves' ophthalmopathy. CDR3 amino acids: CASSESFSNEKLFF. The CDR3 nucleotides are TGCGCCAGCAGTGAGAGTTTTTCTAATGAAAAACTGTTTTTT.